This TCR beta chain was captured by sequencing in a study of OX40 agonist ivuxolimab in advanced cancers. Across the study: Checkpoint inhibitors had been given previously to under 50% of patients.

This clone was found once. CDR3 length equals 14 residues. The junction had 8 bases not matched to a gene; V was cut back by 5 bases and J by 7 bases. The germline V gene has CDR1 MNHNY and CDR2 SVGAGI (reference sequence). Profiling relied on immunoSEQ multiplex PCR, and the TCRdb table lists in-frame clones only, not all of them. The profile shows roughly 70,000 clones, approximately 88% of them singletons. Source: CD4+ or CD8+ T cells sorted from blood, taken in a trial of the OX40 agonist ivuxolimab. The chain combines TRBV6-6 with TRBJ1-5; 7 bases fit TRBD1. The clonotype was recovered from an adult with an advanced solid tumor such as melanoma, head and neck, liver or kidney cancer. The chain's CDR3 is CASSQGVGGQPQHF. Written as DNA, the CDR3 is TGTGCCAGCAGTCAGGGGGTCGGGGGACAGCCCCAGCATTTT.